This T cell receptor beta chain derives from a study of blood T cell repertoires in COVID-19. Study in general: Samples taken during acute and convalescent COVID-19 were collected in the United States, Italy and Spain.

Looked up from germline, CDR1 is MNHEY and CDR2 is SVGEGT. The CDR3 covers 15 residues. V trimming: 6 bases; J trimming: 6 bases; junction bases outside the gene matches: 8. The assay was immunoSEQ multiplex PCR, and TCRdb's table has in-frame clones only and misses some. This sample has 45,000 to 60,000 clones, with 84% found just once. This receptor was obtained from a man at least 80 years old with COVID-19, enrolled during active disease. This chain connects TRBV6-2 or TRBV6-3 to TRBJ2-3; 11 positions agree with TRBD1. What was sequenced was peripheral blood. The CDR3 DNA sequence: TGTGCCAGCAGCACCGGGACAGGGGGGGCCGATACGCAGTATTTT. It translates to CASSTGTGGADTQYF.